Included here is one TCR beta chain sequence, with context. The antigen is not known. This entry comes from a study of cytomegalovirus exposure and HLA in healthy donors. Overall study context: A prior study identified 90 million to 120 million unique TCR beta sequences from around 180 million T cells. Study-wide results and limits: Later work found that TCR association rates differed between HLA loci; DRB1 had the most and HLA-C the fewest. One later analysis reportedly identified an Asian-associated ancestry cluster that showed fewer N-insertions than the approximately 670-donor mean. A previous analysis found most TCR beta V segments productive roughly 87% or roughly 30% of the time.

CDR1 and CDR2 (germline): MNHEY, SMNVEV (reference sequence). CDR3 length: 14 amino acids. V was clipped by 3 bases and J by 4 bases, with 12 bases between them. The PCR contained 60 Vbeta and 13 Jbeta primers. The assay was immunoSEQ multiplex PCR, and TCRdb's table has in-frame clones only and misses some. The profile shows under 200,000 clones, around three quarters of them singletons. This TCR was recovered from a woman aged 45-59 years in good health and CMV-seronegative. The V call is TRBV27, the J call TRBJ2-5; maybe TRBD1 (6 bases). Sequenced material: PBMCs. CDR3 coding DNA: TGTGCCAGCAGTTTGATCGGCAGGGGAGAGACCCAGTACTTC. Translation: CASSLIGRGETQYF.